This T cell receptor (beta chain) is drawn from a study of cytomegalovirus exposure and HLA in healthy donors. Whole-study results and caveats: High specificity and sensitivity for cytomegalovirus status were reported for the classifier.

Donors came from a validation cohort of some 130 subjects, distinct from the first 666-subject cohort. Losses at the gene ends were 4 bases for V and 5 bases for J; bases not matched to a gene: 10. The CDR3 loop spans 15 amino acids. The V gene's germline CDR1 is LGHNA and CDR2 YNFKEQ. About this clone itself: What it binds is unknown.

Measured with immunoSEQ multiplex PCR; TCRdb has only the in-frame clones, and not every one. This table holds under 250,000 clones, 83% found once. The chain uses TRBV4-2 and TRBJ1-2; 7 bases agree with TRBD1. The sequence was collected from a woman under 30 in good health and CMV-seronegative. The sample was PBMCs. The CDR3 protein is CASSRSQGTAYGYTF. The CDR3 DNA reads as TGTGCCAGCAGCCGTAGTCAGGGGACAGCGTATGGCTACACCTTC.